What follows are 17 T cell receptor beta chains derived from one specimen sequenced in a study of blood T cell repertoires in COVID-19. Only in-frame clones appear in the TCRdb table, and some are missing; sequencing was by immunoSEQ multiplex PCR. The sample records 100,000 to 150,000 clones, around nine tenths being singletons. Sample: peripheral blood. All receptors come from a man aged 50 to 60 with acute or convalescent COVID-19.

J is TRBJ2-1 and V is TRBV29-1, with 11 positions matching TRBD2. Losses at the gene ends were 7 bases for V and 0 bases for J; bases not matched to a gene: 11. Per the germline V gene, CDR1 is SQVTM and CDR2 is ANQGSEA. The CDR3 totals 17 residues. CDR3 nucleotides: TGCAGCGGAGCCGGGACTAGCGGATCCAGCTCCTACAATGAGCAGTTCTTC. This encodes CSGAGTSGSSSYNEQFF.

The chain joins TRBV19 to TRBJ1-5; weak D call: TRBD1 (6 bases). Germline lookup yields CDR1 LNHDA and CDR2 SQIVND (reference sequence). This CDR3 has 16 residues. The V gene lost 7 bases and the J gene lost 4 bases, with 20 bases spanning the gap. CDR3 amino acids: CASKTYRTDPNQPQHF. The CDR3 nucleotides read TGTGCCAGTAAAACGTATCGGACAGACCCGAATCAGCCCCAGCATTTT.

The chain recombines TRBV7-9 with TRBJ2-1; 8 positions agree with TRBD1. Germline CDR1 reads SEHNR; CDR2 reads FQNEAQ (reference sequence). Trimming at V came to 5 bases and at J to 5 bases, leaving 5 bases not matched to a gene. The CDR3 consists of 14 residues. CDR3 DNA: TGTGCCAGCAGCAGGGGACAGGTTAACAATGAGCAGTTCTTC. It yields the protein CASSRGQVNNEQFF. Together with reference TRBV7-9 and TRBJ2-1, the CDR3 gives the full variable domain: DTGVSQNPRHKITKRGQNVTFRCDPISEHNRLYWYRQTLGQGPEFLTYFQNEAQLEKSRLLSDRFSAERPKGSFSTLEIQRTEQGDSAMYLCASSRGQVNNEQFFGPGTRLTVL.

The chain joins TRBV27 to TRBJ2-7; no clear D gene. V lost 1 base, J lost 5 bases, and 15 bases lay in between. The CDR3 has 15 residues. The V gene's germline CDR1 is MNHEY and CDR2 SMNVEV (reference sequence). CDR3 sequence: CASSLYGFSSHEQYF. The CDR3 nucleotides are TGTGCCAGCAGTTTATACGGGTTTAGTTCCCACGAGCAGTACTTC.

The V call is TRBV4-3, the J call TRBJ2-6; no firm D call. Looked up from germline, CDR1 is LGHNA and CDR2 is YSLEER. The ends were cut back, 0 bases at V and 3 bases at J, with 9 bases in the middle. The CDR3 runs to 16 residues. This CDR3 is CASSQEFSGGANVLTF. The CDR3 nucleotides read TGCGCCAGCAGCCAAGAGTTTTCAGGTGGGGCCAACGTCCTGACTTTC.

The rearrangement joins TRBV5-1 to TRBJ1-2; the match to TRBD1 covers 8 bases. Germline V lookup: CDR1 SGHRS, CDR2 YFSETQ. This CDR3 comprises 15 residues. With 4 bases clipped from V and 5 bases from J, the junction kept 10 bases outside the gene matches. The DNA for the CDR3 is TGCGCCAGCAGCAAGACAGGGGTTCCTGAATATGGCTACACCTTC. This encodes CASSKTGVPEYGYTF.

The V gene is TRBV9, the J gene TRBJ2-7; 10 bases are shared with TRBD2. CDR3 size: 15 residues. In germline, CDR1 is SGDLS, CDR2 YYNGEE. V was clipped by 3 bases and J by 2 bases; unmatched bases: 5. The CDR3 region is CASSASSGSTYEQYF. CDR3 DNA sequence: TGTGCCAGCAGCGCGTCTAGCGGGAGTACCTACGAGCAGTACTTC.

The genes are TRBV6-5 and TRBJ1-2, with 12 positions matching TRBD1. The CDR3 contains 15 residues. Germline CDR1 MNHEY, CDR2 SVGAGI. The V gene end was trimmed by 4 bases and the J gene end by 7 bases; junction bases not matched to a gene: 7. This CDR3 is CASSSGGQGAVGYTF. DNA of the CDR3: TGTGCCAGCAGTTCAGGGGGACAGGGGGCTGTTGGCTACACCTTC.

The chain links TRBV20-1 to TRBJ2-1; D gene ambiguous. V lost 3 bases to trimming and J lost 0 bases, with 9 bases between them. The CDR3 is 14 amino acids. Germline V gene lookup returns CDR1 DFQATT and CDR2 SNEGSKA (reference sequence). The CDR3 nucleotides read TGCAGTGCTAGTTTTAGGAGCTCCTACAATGAGCAGTTCTTC. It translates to CSASFRSSYNEQFF.

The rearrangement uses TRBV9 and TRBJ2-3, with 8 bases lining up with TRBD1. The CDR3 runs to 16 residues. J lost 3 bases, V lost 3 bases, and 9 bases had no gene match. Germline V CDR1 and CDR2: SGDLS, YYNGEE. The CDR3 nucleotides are TGTGCCAGCAGCGCCAGGGGGCAAGTTAGGACAGATACGCAGTATTTT. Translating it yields CASSARGQVRTDTQYF.

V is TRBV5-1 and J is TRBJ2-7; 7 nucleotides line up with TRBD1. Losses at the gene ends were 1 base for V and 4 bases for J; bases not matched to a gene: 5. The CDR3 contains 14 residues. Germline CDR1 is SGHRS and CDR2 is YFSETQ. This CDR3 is CASSLSETGYEQYF. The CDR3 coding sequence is TGCGCCAGCAGCTTGTCCGAGACAGGGTACGAGCAGTACTTC. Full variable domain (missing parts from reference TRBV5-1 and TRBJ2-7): KAGVTQTPRYLIKTRGQQVTLSCSPISGHRSVSWYQQTPGQGLQFLFEYFSETQRNKGNFPGRFSGRQFSNSRSEMNVSTLELGDSALYLCASSLSETGYEQYFGPGTRLTVT.

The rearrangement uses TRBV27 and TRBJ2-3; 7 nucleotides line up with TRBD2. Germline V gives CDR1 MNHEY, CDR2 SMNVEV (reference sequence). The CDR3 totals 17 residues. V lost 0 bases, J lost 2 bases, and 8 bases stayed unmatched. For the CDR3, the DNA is TGTGCCAGCAGTTTATCCCGACTAGCCACCTACACAGATACGCAGTATTTT. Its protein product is CASSLSRLATYTDTQYF.

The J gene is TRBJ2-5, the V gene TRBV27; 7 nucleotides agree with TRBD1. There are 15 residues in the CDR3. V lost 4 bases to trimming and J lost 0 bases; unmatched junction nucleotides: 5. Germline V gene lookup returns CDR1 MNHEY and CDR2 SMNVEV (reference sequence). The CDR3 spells CASSSDRVYQETQYF. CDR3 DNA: TGTGCCAGCAGTTCTGACAGGGTATACCAAGAGACCCAGTACTTC.

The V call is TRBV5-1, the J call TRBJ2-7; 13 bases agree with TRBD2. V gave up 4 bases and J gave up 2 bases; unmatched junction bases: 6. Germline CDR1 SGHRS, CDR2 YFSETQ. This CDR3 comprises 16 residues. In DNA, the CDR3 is TGCGCCAGCAGCCCTTTGGGGACTAGCGGGACCTACGAGCAGTACTTC. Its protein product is CASSPLGTSGTYEQYF.

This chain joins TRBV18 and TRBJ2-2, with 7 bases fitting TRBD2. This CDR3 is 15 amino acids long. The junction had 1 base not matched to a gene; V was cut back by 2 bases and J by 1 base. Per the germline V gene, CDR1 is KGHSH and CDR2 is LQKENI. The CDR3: CASSPASGNTGELFF. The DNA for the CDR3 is TGTGCCAGCTCACCAGCTAGCGGGAACACCGGGGAGCTGTTTTTT. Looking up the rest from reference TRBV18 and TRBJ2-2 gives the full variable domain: NAGVMQNPRHLVRRRGQEARLRCSPMKGHSHVYWYRQLPEEGLKFMVYLQKENIIDESGMPKERFSAEFPKEGPSILRIQQVVRGDSAAYFCASSPASGNTGELFFGEGSRLTVL.

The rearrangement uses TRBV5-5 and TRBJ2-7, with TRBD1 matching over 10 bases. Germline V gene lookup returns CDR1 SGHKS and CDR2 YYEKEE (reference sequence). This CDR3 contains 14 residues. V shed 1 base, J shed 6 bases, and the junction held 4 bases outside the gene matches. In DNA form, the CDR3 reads TGTGCCAGCAGCTTGACGTGGACAGGGGGCGAGCAGTACTTC. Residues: CASSLTWTGGEQYF.

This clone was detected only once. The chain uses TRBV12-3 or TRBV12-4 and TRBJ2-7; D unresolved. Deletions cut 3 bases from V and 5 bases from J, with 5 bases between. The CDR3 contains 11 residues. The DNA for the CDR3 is TGTGCCAGCAGTTTCGGTAACGAGCAGTACTTC. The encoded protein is CASSFGNEQYF.